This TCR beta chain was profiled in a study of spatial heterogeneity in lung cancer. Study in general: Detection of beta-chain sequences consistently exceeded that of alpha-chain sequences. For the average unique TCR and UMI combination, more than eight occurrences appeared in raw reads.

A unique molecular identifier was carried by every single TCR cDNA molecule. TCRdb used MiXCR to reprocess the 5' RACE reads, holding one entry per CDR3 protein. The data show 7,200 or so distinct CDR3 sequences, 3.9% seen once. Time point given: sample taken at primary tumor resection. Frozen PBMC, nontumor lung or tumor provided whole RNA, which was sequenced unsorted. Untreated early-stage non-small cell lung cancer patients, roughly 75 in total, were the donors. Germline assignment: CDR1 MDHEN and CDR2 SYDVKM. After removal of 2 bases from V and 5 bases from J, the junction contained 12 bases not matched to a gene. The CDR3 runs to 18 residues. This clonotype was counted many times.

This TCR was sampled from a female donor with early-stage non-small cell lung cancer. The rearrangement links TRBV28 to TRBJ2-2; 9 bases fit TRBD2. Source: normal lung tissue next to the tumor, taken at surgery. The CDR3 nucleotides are TGTGCCAGCAGTTTAAGAAGGGATAGCGGGGGTGGAACCGGGGAGCTGTTTTTT. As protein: CASSLRRDSGGGTGELFF.